Following are 2 T cell receptor beta chains from one sample sequenced in a study of blood T cell repertoires in COVID-19. Produced via immunoSEQ multiplex PCR; TCRdb's table is partial and in-frame only. The table has roughly 150,000 clones, almost 80% seen once; the top ten hold about a tenth. What was sequenced was peripheral blood. The receptors come from a man between 60 and 75 years old who had recovered from COVID-19.

CDR3 DNA: TGTGCCAGCAGTCCTTTAGCGGGATCCACAGATACGCAGTATTTT. Protein: CASSPLAGSTDTQYF. The chain carries TRBV11-2 and TRBJ2-3; 8 positions agree with TRBD2. The germline V gene has CDR1 SGHAT and CDR2 FQNNGV. This CDR3 is built from 15 residues. V lost 6 bases to trimming and J lost 2 bases; unmatched junction nucleotides: 7.

The rearrangement uses TRBV6-1 and TRBJ1-5; D unclear. Germline CDR1 is MNHNS and CDR2 is SASEGT. CDR3 length equals 14 residues. V dropped 2 bases and J dropped 4 bases, with 9 bases sitting between them. CDR3 sequence reads: CASSESEGNQPQHF. The CDR3 DNA reads TGTGCCAGCAGTGAATCCGAGGGAAATCAGCCCCAGCATTTT.